This entry lists 16 T cell receptor beta chains sequenced from one sample in a study of T cells expressing NK-cell markers. After re-calling the 5' RACE reads, TCRdb lists one entry per CDR3 protein, DNA absent. The sample holds about 540,000 distinct CDR3 sequences. Material for sequencing was blood T cells: a sorted CD56 or NKG2C T cell subset, CD4+ or CD8+ T cells, or bulk PBMC T cells (not recorded which). The source is a man younger than 30 in good health.

The rearrangement links TRBV9 to TRBJ1-5. Germline values: CDR1 SGDLS, CDR2 YYNGEE. The CDR3 loop spans 12 amino acids. The CDR3 region is CASSANSQPQHF.

The rearrangement links TRBV11-2 to TRBJ2-1; the TRBD2 assignment by TCRdb is unverifiable without DNA. Germline CDR1 is SGHAT and CDR2 is FQNNGV. The CDR3 is 16 residues long. CDR3 protein: CASRESTGTSNNEQFF.

The V call is TRBV7-2, the J call TRBJ2-7; checking the TCRdb D call of TRBD1 is not possible without DNA. The CDR3 covers 16 residues. The V gene's germline CDR1 is SGHTA and CDR2 FQGNSA. The CDR3 region is CASSYPLQGTSYEQYF.

The V and J genes are TRBV12-3 or TRBV12-4 and TRBJ2-5; absent DNA, TCRdb's TRBD1 call cannot be checked. The CDR3 totals 13 residues. Here the CDR3 reads CASGEGGQETQYF.

The CDR3 loop is CSAPNPQGSYEQYF. V is TRBV20-1 and J is TRBJ2-7; without DNA, the TCRdb call of TRBD1 cannot be checked. The germline CDR1 and CDR2 sequences are DFQATT and SNEGSKA (reference sequence). The CDR3 is 14 residues long.

V gene TRBV5-1 combines with J gene TRBJ2-7; TCRdb's D call, TRBD1, is unchecked because there is no DNA. Germline CDR1 and CDR2: SGHRS and YFSETQ. The CDR3 spans 14 residues. The chain's CDR3 is CASSLGGGTREQYF.

This chain connects TRBV5-8 to TRBJ2-2; there is no DNA to check the TCRdb D call of TRBD1. The CDR3 is 17 residues long. Germline values: CDR1 SGHTS, CDR2 YDEGEE. The CDR3 spells CASSPSPGTGNTGELFF.

The rearrangement links TRBV10-3 to TRBJ2-7; TCRdb selects TRBD1, and the lack of DNA leaves this call unchecked. Germline CDR1 is ENHRY and CDR2 is SYGVKD. This CDR3 is 11 amino acids long. The CDR3 spells CAISTDSKQYF.

The genes are TRBV5-5 and TRBJ1-5; TCRdb returns TRBD1, unconfirmable since there is no DNA. The CDR3 extends over 18 amino acids. Looked up from germline, CDR1 is SGHKS and CDR2 is YYEKEE (reference sequence). CDR3 in amino acids: CASSSLPPGQVLNQPQHF.

The rearrangement uses TRBV7-9 and TRBJ2-2; TCRdb calls TRBD2, which cannot be checked without DNA. In germline, CDR1 is SEHNR, CDR2 FQNEAQ (reference sequence). The CDR3 loop spans 15 amino acids. CDR3 in amino acids: CASFSGPGNTGELFF.

V gene TRBV9 combines with J gene TRBJ2-3; TCRdb's assignment of TRBD1 cannot be checked, as there is no DNA. CDR1 and CDR2 from the germline V gene are SGDLS and YYNGEE. This CDR3 is built from 15 residues. CDR3 sequence reads: CASSRDPGTTDTQYF. Drawing the rest from reference TRBV9 and TRBJ2-3, the complete variable domain is DSGVTQTPKHLITATGQRVTLRCSPRSGDLSVYWYQQSLDQGLQFLIQYYNGEERAKGNILERFSAQQFPDLHSELNLSSLELGDSALYFCASSRDPGTTDTQYFGPGTRLTVL.

The V gene is TRBV3-1, the J gene TRBJ1-3; as DNA is missing, the TRBD1 call by TCRdb cannot be tested. The CDR3 has 18 amino acids. Looked up from germline, CDR1 is LGHDT and CDR2 is YNNKEL (reference sequence). CDR3: CASSQAHRQYSSGNTIYF.

This sequence joins TRBV9 and TRBJ2-5; TCRdb picks TRBD1, but there is no DNA to check that call. CDR1 and CDR2 (germline): SGDLS, YYNGEE. There are 15 residues in the CDR3. The chain's CDR3 is CASTLTGASQETQYF.

The rearrangement uses TRBV12-1 and TRBJ2-7; TCRdb designates TRBD2, a call that cannot be tested without DNA. TRBV12-1 is given as a pseudogene. The CDR3 is 18 amino acids. CDR3 amino acids: CASSLYETSGLSPYEQYF.

The chain has TRBV2 and TRBJ1-2. The CDR3 length is 14 residues. In germline, CDR1 is SNHLY, CDR2 FYNNEI. This chain's CDR3 is CASLRVPTDYGYTF.

This chain uses TRBV20-1 with TRBJ2-5. The CDR3 is made up of 12 amino acids. CDR1 is DFQATT, CDR2 SNEGSKA, per germline (reference sequence). The CDR3 reads CSASIILETQYF.